This TCR beta chain was profiled in a study of cytomegalovirus exposure and HLA in healthy donors (dated by TCRdb to 2017 to 2019). About the investigation overall: An earlier analysis of some 500 of the donors reported more than 250 Gb of sequence data and some 100 million unique TCR beta sequences from about 180 million T cells. Around 300 gigabases of sequencing data and approximately 85 million unique TCR sequences were included in an early release covering 550 to 800 HLA-typed donors. Of the 300 to 500 genotyped donors, approximately 81% were placed in the genetic ancestry cluster associated with self-reported Caucasian donors. The study aimed to test whether signatures of past pathogen exposure could be identified by cataloging public T cell receptors. Using immunosequencing, the study profiled T cell repertoires from about 620 subjects and related those repertoires to cytomegalovirus serostatus. In addition to the first cohort of 666 subjects, a separate validation cohort of 130 or so different subjects was used. High-throughput TCR immunosequencing, statistical association of individual TCRs with disease status, and machine learning were combined to predict cytomegalovirus infection status. A later analysis re-analyzed previously published TCR beta repertoires from roughly 600 donors and added high-resolution HLA genotyping to study TCR occurrence patterns. Rather than drawing on any new phenotypic data, the later analysis identified candidate immune exposures from TCR beta sequences and the way those sequences occurred across donors. To decide whether each TCR beta V gene segment behaved as functional or pseudogenic, an earlier analysis of some 570 of the donors relied on high-throughput TCR beta sequencing. Donor age, sex, ethnicity and CMV serostatus were compiled alongside the repertoire data. A later genetic analysis took genome-wide SNP genotypes for about 65% of the 666 donors and used that subset as a discovery cohort. All discovery cohort repertoires had been generated on a single sequencing platform. HLA typing included class I and class II loci at four-digit resolution. Typing coverage differed by locus: A, B, C, DRB1 and DQB1 were typed in roughly 620-640 donors, DQA1 in about 560, DPA1 in some 610, and DPB1 in just under 480. Because of strong linkage in the cohort, five DR-DQ haplotypes were treated as single units for association and clustering. Across 300 to 400 genotyped donors of the cohort, an average of about 250,000 unique TCR beta nucleotide sequences per donor were sequenced, and roughly a sixth of those sequences were non-productive. What the study reported, not specific to this receptor: In vitro tests confirmed that three of the cytomegalovirus-associated TCR beta chains recognize cytomegalovirus antigens. Because some donors lacked HLA typing at each locus, the association tests relied only on the typed subset. Correlated functional status among segregating V segments might reflect linkage disequilibrium, but an unknown experimental factor could not be ruled out. A later analysis found that TCR association rates varied across HLA loci, with DRB1 alleles showing the most associated TCRs and HLA-C alleles the fewest. A cluster of highly shared sequence variants was judged likely to represent a technical artifact of the sequencing pipeline. Most CMV-associated TCR beta chains appeared to be HLA-restricted in a later analysis, and the HLA associations seemed to be driven largely by CMV exposure. A later analysis associated roughly 17,000 TCR beta sequences with specific HLA alleles at a false discovery rate of 0.05. Assigning TCR associations to individual alleles was difficult when HLA alleles, especially DR and DQ, strongly co-occurred. According to the authors, the approach could potentially be generalized to other disease states and immunological phenotypes. In this cohort, only TCR beta chains were sequenced, and detectable features were limited by the absence of alpha or paired-chain data. An earlier analysis of around 600 of the donors showed that most TCR beta V segments appeared in productive rearrangements either about 87% or about 30% of the time, which broadly matched IMGT annotations. The only immune exposure information available for the cohort was CMV serostatus. A later genetic analysis associated a missense DCLRE1C variant with V-gene and J-gene trimming of TCR beta chains, and an independent cohort replicated the association. Most TCR sequences were observed very rarely across donors, whereas some public TCRs were present in many individuals. A further reported finding was that TCR beta sequences accurately predicted the HLA-A and HLA-B alleles for most subjects in the first cohort. Cytomegalovirus status was reported to be diagnosed by the classifier with high specificity and sensitivity in both the original and validation cohorts. A total of some 180 TCR beta chains were listed by the study as associated with cytomegalovirus. Because the 87-base-pair reads could not distinguish some IMGT-functional V segments, including TRBV6-2 and TRBV6-3, those segments were excluded. Because counts were too low, 15 to 20 rarely observed V segments, including chromosome 9 orphons, were excluded from the earlier analysis of fewer than 650 of the donors. According to a later genetic analysis, donors in an Asian-associated ancestry cluster had fewer N-insertions in productive TCRs than the roughly 670-donor mean. Several of the top co-occurrence clusters appeared to be linked to parvovirus B19, influenza, CMV and Epstein-Barr virus, according to a later analysis. Sequencing depth was assumed to be roughly uniform across donors in the presence/absence analyses, though that assumption may not hold. Compared with equally common non-associated chains, HLA-associated TCR beta chains in a later analysis were more clonally expanded and had lower generation probabilities.

Library generation was performed with the immunoSEQ multiplex PCR assay. A mixture of 60 forward primers for TCR Vbeta segments and 13 reverse primers for TCR Jbeta segments was used in the multiplex PCR. Amplification of the CDR3 region of rearranged TCR beta genes was performed with a multiplex PCR assay on genomic DNA. Amplified TCR beta libraries were sequenced as 87-base-pair reads on the Illumina HiSeq System. As for the original processing: A later analysis counted about 80 million unique TCR beta chains across the roughly 700 repertoires, and some 11 million of these chains were shared by at least two donors. Raw reads were error-corrected and collapsed into unique sequences with a nearest-neighbor algorithm that merged closely related sequences to remove PCR and sequencing errors. Alignment of CDR3 sequences to IMGT reference sequences was used to assign V, D and J gene segments. For a sequence to be retained, a match of at least six nucleotides to both a V gene segment and a J gene segment was required. A rearrangement was called productive if the CDR3 had no stop codons and remained in frame with V and J, and every other rearrangement was called non-productive. CDR3 was defined by IMGT convention, running from the second conserved V-encoded cysteine to the conserved J-encoded phenylalanine. In an earlier analysis of more than 550 of the donors, sequences lacking an unambiguous match to a single V gene segment were excluded. In an earlier analysis of about 590 of the donors, a V segment was called functional when productive rearrangements were above 56.7%, and segregating when the standard deviation between donors exceeded 5%. A statistical classification framework was developed to diagnose cytomegalovirus status using the catalog of TCR beta chain sequences. V and J gene assignment, in a later analysis, came from comparing TCR nucleotide sequences with IMGT/GENE-DB human TR gene sequences. The TCRdist pipeline was used in a later analysis to assign CDR3 sequences and most-parsimonious VDJ recombination scenarios. In a later analysis, every TCR beta chain was defined by the combination of its CDR3 amino acid sequence and its V-gene family, and reads without a unique V-gene family were dropped. In a later analysis, 450 to 600 highly shared, low-generation-probability nucleotide sequences were removed to address suspected cross-contamination and a sequencing artifact. A later analysis calculated a clonal expansion index for each public chain from normalized within-repertoire ranks of inferred template counts. Generation probabilities in a later analysis came from a VDJ recombination model fitted to out-of-frame rearrangements, and those results were checked against IGoR. In a later analysis, hypergeometric tests were used to score TCR-TCR, TCR-HLA and TCR-CMV co-occurrence, with a repertoire-size bias correction applied to TCR pairs. False discovery rates were estimated in a later analysis by permuting HLA or CMV assignments 20 times. In a later analysis, co-occurring TCRs were grouped using DBSCAN, with TCRdist sequence similarity added in when clustering inside HLA-allele-positive subsets. Repertoires with fewer than 30,000 or more than 120,000 public chains, plus five repertoires with anomalous nucleotide sharing, were excluded from co-occurrence clustering. The table was pulled from immuneACCESS by TCRdb, which kept in-frame rearrangements only. Such tables lose some clones; where checked, under half of the loss comes from unresolved V genes, and the rest has no known cause. That table furnishes V, J and clone size, whereas the DNA furnished D and trimming. Within this sample are approximately 200,000 clones, with around 82% of them counted one time only. The top ten clonotypes cover around 0.24% of the sample.

The cohort was made up of approximately 670 healthy bone marrow donors. Cohort members were all nominally healthy when sampled, although unrecorded immune exposures were likely present. The donor was CMV seronegative and was included in the group of about 350 seronegative cohort members. Each donor provided a peripheral blood sample, and peripheral blood mononuclear cells were used for TCR beta sequencing. The Qiagen DNeasy Blood Extraction Kit was used to extract genomic DNA from the blood cell samples. On this clone itself: Its binding antigen is unknown. Base qualities were left out, and no much larger clone turns up one base away.

Inclusive of the bounding cysteine and phenylalanine, the CDR3 is 14 residues long. The retained sequence is limited to the CDR3, 42 bases, with the frame set at the first base. Per the germline V gene, SGHTA is the CDR1 and FQGTGA is the CDR2. The V and J ends are trimmed by 5 bases and 8 bases, leaving 16 bases between them. The chain is assembled from TRBV7-3 and TRBJ2-1; the D gene is possibly TRBD2, with 7 bases matching. Material: PBMCs. This clonotype was obtained from a boy aged 5-17 years in good health and CMV-seronegative. The CDR3 amino acid sequence is: CASSPSGGPDEQFF. The bases read TGTGCCAGCAGCCCCTCCGGGGGGCCAGATGAGCAGTTCTTC. Full variable domain (CDR3 extended with the reference TRBV7-3 and TRBJ2-1 proteins): GAGVSQTPSNKVTEKGKYVELRCDPISGHTALYWYRQSLGQGPEFLIYFQGTGAADDSGLPNDRFFAVRPEGSVSTLKIQRTERGDSAVYLCASSPSGGPDEQFFGPGTRLTVL.